This T cell receptor (beta chain) was identified during a study of T cells after yellow fever vaccination. Overall study results and limits: Clones from primary vaccination mostly reappeared after the booster (around 97% CD4, over 85% CD8).

There are a few counts of this clonotype. Its antigen is not identified. TCRdb re-called the 5' RACE reads with MiXCR, one entry per CDR3 protein. In the table there are some 220,000 distinct CDR3 sequences, 2.5% to 3.5% of which are singletons. This CDR3 has 14 residues. V lost 0 bases and J lost 4, with 9 bases in between. Germline CDR1 is LNHNV and CDR2 is YYDKDF (reference sequence). This sequence was found in a man aged 18 to 29 who received the YFV17D yellow fever vaccine. The rearrangement links TRBV15 to TRBJ2-5, with D possibly being TRBD1 (5 bases). Sequenced here: CD4+ T cells sorted from PBMCs, sampled 10 days after the yellow fever booster vaccination. CDR3 protein: CATSRDLGAETQYF. The CDR3 DNA follows: TGTGCCACCAGCAGAGATCTAGGGGCAGAGACCCAGTACTTC.